A single sample gave rise to the 19 T cell receptor beta chains below, sequenced in a study of CD8+ T cells in alopecia areata. Reverse transcription of extracted RNA yielded cDNA, which provided the sequencing template. This table comes from immunoSEQ multiplex PCR, and its TCRdb copy is limited to in-frame clones, with some not included. The profile covers approximately 130,000 clones, with roughly 57% appearing a single time and around 5.7% taken by the ten largest. The sample's treatment: oral pan-JAK inhibitor, 5-10 mg twice daily. This sample comprised CD4+ T cells sorted from blood, obtained at week 4, from a patient treated with tofacitinib. These receptors all come from a human donor with alopecia areata.

V is TRBV9 and J is TRBJ2-5; 8 bases match TRBD2. Trimming at V came to 0 bases and at J to 1 base, leaving 8 bases not matched to a gene. Germline V gene sequence: CDR1 SGDLS, CDR2 YYNGEE. The CDR3 consists of 17 residues. CDR3 in DNA: TGTGCCAGCAGCGTAGGGCGAAGCGGGGGCTTCCAAGAGACCCAGTACTTC. Its translation: CASSVGRSGGFQETQYF.

The chain links TRBV29-1 to TRBJ2-3, with D possibly TRBD1 on 6 matching bases. This CDR3 contains 11 residues. Per germline, CDR1 SQVTM and CDR2 ANQGSEA. V lost 7 bases to trimming and J lost 5 bases, with 10 bases between them. As DNA, the CDR3 is TGCAGCGGGGGGCCAAGAGATACGCAGTATTTT. It translates to CSGGPRDTQYF.

V gene TRBV29-1 combines with J gene TRBJ2-1; TRBD2 agrees at 11 bases. The V gene end was trimmed by 6 bases and the J gene end by 3 bases; junction bases not matched to a gene: 4. The CDR3 runs to 14 residues. The germline V gene encodes CDR1 SQVTM and CDR2 ANQGSEA. CDR3 in amino acids: CSVVAGGLYNEQFF. The CDR3 DNA sequence: TGCAGCGTGGTAGCGGGGGGGCTCTACAATGAGCAGTTCTTC.

The gene calls are TRBV5-1 and TRBJ2-2, with D hard to call. CDR1 and CDR2 from the germline V gene are SGHRS and YFSETQ. The V end was cut by 0 bases, the J end by 0 bases, with 6 bases between. CDR3 length: 15 residues. CDR3 coding DNA: TGCGCCAGCAGCTTGGTGGTTTCGAACACCGGGGAGCTGTTTTTT. Its protein product is CASSLVVSNTGELFF.

This clone has more than one count but fewer than ten. The chain uses TRBV18 and TRBJ2-4; 7 positions match TRBD1. The CDR3 runs 14 residues. V was clipped by 3 bases and J by 4 bases; unmatched bases: 3. Germline assignment: CDR1 KGHSH and CDR2 LQKENI. The CDR3 loop reads CASSPPGQKNIQYF. Here the CDR3 DNA reads TGTGCCAGCTCACCGCCGGGACAGAAAAACATTCAGTACTTC.

V and J are TRBV10-3 and TRBJ2-7; TRBD2 might be the D (5 bases). Trimming stripped 11 bases from V and 0 bases from J, with 17 bases between. Germline assignment: CDR1 ENHRY and CDR2 SYGVKD. The CDR3 spans 14 residues. The CDR3 DNA follows: TGTGCCTCAAGGAGGTCGGTTGACTCCTACGAGCAGTACTTC. Its protein product is CASRRSVDSYEQYF.

This sequence joins TRBV4-2 and TRBJ1-5; perhaps TRBD1 as D (5 bases). Germline CDR1 LGHNA, CDR2 YNFKEQ. The CDR3 covers 14 residues. V gave up 0 bases and J gave up 4 bases, with 7 bases separating them. The CDR3 region is CASSQDRGNQPQHF. The DNA of the CDR3 is TGTGCCAGCAGCCAAGATCGGGGGAATCAGCCCCAGCATTTT.

The chain joins TRBV18 to TRBJ2-5; D gene uncertain. This CDR3 has 13 residues. V was pared by 3 bases and J by 7 bases, with 12 bases between. Germline V gene data show CDR1 as KGHSH and CDR2 as LQKENI. The DNA of the CDR3 is TGTGCCAGCTCACCTGTCGTCGCCGGGACCCAGTACTTC. Its protein product is CASSPVVAGTQYF. The full variable domain, with the rest looked up from reference TRBV18 and TRBJ2-5, is NAGVMQNPRHLVRRRGQEARLRCSPMKGHSHVYWYRQLPEEGLKFMVYLQKENIIDESGMPKERFSAEFPKEGPSILRIQQVVRGDSAAYFCASSPVVAGTQYFGPGTRLLVL.

V usage is TRBV25-1 and J usage is TRBJ1-1; TRBD1 might be the D (5 bases). The CDR3 runs to 13 residues. V was cut by 4 bases and J by 5 bases, with 11 bases left in between. CDR1 is MGHDK, CDR2 SYGVNS, per germline. The CDR3 coding sequence is TGTGCCAGCAGTGGGGGCAAGGGGACTGAAGCTTTCTTT. Amino acids: CASSGGKGTEAFF.

V gene TRBV6-6 combines with J gene TRBJ2-1; TRBD1 is a possible D gene (6 bases). The CDR3 sequence is 12 residues long. The V and J ends lost 7 bases and 6 bases respectively, with 10 bases between them. Germline CDR1 reads MNHNY; CDR2 reads SVGAGI (reference sequence). The chain's CDR3 is CASKRGGNEQFF. The CDR3 coding sequence is TGTGCCAGCAAGCGAGGGGGCAATGAGCAGTTCTTC.

CDR3 sequence reads: CSVDGRDQETQYF. The CDR3 DNA follows: TGCAGCGTTGACGGGCGGGATCAAGAGACCCAGTACTTC. V usage is TRBV29-1 and J usage is TRBJ2-5, with a tentative D call TRBD2 (6 bases). Germline values: CDR1 SQVTM, CDR2 ANQGSEA. Trimming pared 3 bases from V and 2 bases from J, leaving 10 bases between. The length of the CDR3 is 13 residues.

This clone was observed a few times. This chain joins TRBV30 and TRBJ1-3, with D unresolved. This CDR3 has 16 residues. V was clipped by 4 bases and J by 0 bases, with 16 bases between them. CDR1 GTSNPN and CDR2 SVGIG come from the germline V gene (reference sequence). CDR3 nucleotide sequence: TGTGCCTGGATTGAGGGCAATAGATTCTCTGGAAACACCATATATTTT. Encoded protein: CAWIEGNRFSGNTIYF.

The rearrangement joins TRBV5-1 to TRBJ1-1; no definite D call. The CDR3 runs to 15 residues. Trimming left V 4 bases short and J 1 base short, with 14 bases between. The germline V gene encodes CDR1 SGHRS and CDR2 YFSETQ. The CDR3 spells CASSREPHQNTEAFF. Written as DNA, the CDR3 is TGCGCCAGCAGCCGGGAGCCTCATCAGAACACTGAAGCTTTCTTT.

V usage is TRBV30 and J usage is TRBJ1-2; the D is unclear. Germline CDR1 is GTSNPN and CDR2 is SVGIG (reference sequence). CDR3 length equals 14 residues. V dropped 1 base and J dropped 2 bases, with 11 bases sitting between them. This chain's CDR3 is CAWSGGFPNYGYTF. Written as DNA, the CDR3 is TGTGCCTGGAGTGGAGGTTTCCCCAACTATGGCTACACCTTC.

A note on this clone: The junction does not match germline at one end; this may be a read error. The rearrangement links TRBV5-1 to TRBJ2-7, with 7 bases identical to TRBD1. The CDR3 extends over 13 amino acids. CDR1 is SGHRS and CDR2 is YFSETQ in the germline V gene. The CDR3 region is CASSYSGTAPLDF. CDR3 coding DNA: TGCGCCAGCAGCTATTCCGGGACAGCACCTCTCGACTTC.

The chain links TRBV28 to TRBJ2-7; 8 bases are a match to TRBD1. Trimming took 7 bases from V and 3 from J; bases not matched to a gene: 8. CDR1 MDHEN and CDR2 SYDVKM come from the germline V gene. CDR3 size: 14 residues. The CDR3 nucleotides are TGTGCCAGCAACCCGCCGGACAGGGTCTACGAGCAGTACTTC. Its translation: CASNPPDRVYEQYF.

This chain connects TRBV21-1 to TRBJ2-5; the table gives TRBD2 as D, unverified against the DNA. TRBV21-1 corresponds to a pseudogene. The CDR3 consists of 13 residues. The CDR3 sequence: CASSKTGEETQYF. Written as DNA, the CDR3 is TGTGCCAGCAGCAAAACCGGGGAAGAGACCCAGTACTTC.

The chain links TRBV29-1 to TRBJ1-2; 9 bases map to TRBD1. V was clipped by 7 bases and J by 5 bases; unmatched bases: 2. Germline loops: CDR1 SQVTM, CDR2 ANQGSEA. There are 11 residues in the CDR3. CDR3 bases: TGCAGCGGCGGGACAGGGTATGGCTACACCTTC. Protein product: CSGGTGYGYTF.

The chain employs TRBV5-1 and TRBJ2-1; D uncertain. Germline CDR1 is SGHRS and CDR2 is YFSETQ. The CDR3 extends over 15 amino acids. Trimming shortened V by 0 bases and J by 0 bases, and 7 bases separated the two germline ends. CDR3 bases: TGCGCCAGCAGCTTGGGTCCCAGCTCCTACAATGAGCAGTTCTTC. This encodes CASSLGPSSYNEQFF.